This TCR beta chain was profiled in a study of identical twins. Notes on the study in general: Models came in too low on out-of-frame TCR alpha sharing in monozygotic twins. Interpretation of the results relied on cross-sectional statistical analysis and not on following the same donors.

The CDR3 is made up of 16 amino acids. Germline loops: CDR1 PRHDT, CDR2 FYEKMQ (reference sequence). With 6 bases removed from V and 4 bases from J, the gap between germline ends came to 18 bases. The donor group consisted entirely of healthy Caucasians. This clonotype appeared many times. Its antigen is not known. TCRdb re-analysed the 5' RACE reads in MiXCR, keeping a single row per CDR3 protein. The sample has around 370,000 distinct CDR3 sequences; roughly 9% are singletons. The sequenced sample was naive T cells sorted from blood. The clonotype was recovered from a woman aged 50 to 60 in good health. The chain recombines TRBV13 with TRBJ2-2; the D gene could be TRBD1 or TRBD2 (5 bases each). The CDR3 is CASSQNQGRGTGELFF. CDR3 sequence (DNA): TGTGCCAGCAGTCAAAACCAGGGTCGGGGCACCGGGGAGCTGTTTTTT.